This T cell receptor beta chain was captured in a study of human T cells and chemical hapten exposure. Time point given: patch test 2, 6 weeks after DPC sensitization. This sample's treatment: therapeutic diphenylcyclopropenone sensitization with weekly scalp DPC. As the library was built, unique molecular identifiers were attached to individual cDNA molecules. Per the authors' pipeline: Across samples, TCR counts had a median of approximately 100,000 and ranged from about 23,224 to 690,600. MiXCR, applied by TCRdb to the RACE reads, yields one record per CDR3 protein. V and J calls and clone size were set by TCRdb, not the authors. The table has about 96,000 distinct CDR3 sequences, 7% to 10% seen once. Germline CDR1 reads KGHSH; CDR2 reads LQKENI. With 1 base removed from V and 5 bases from J, the gap between germline ends came to 17 bases. This CDR3 contains 16 residues. This clonotype was seen a few times.

This sequence was found in a woman in her thirties or forties with alopecia areata. Some clones in this sample may be carry-over from other donors' samples. The sample here was whole blood, taken in connection with sensitization to the hapten diphenylcyclopropenone (DPC). V is TRBV18 and J is TRBJ1-1, with no clear D. CDR3 in DNA: TGTGCCAGCTCACCACTCCAGTCGTCTTATGGGACTGAAGCTTTCTTT. Translated: CASSPLQSSYGTEAFF. Based on the CDR3 plus reference TRBV18 and TRBJ1-1, the full variable domain is NAGVMQNPRHLVRRRGQEARLRCSPMKGHSHVYWYRQLPEEGLKFMVYLQKENIIDESGMPKERFSAEFPKEGPSILRIQQVVRGDSAAYFCASSPLQSSYGTEAFFGQGTRLTVV.